One and the same sample provided the 14 T cell receptor beta chains below, sequenced in a study of shared clonotypes between healthy human individuals. Only CD45RO-negative cells positively selected for CCR7 counted as naive CD8 cells, so terminally differentiated effector memory CD45RA+ cells were excluded. Using immunoSEQ multiplex PCR, the repertoire was profiled, and TCRdb retains in-frame clones only, with some absent. The sample has hundreds of thousands of clones; over 90% are singletons. The material sequenced was naive CD8+ T cells sorted from blood. The source is a young man in good health.

The chain carries TRBV4-3 and TRBJ2-1; no clear D gene. CDR3 size: 15 residues. Trimming removed 0 bases at V and 5 bases at J, with 11 bases between. Germline values: CDR1 LGHNA, CDR2 YSLEER. The CDR3 is CASSQDLGRNNEQFF. CDR3 sequence (DNA): TGCGCCAGCAGCCAAGATCTCGGTAGAAACAATGAGCAGTTCTTC.

The CDR3 is CASTLTTGGDGYTF. The CDR3 DNA is TGTGCCAGCACCCTGACGACAGGTGGTGATGGCTACACCTTC. The gene calls are TRBV6-1 and TRBJ1-2; perhaps TRBD1 as D (6 bases). Trimming cost V 7 bases and J 6 bases, with 18 bases left between them. CDR3 length equals 14 residues. CDR1 is MNHNS, CDR2 SASEGT, per germline.

This clone is medium-sized. The junction departs from germline at one end; a sequencing error may be responsible. CDR3 in amino acids: CASSPTSGRAGRQETQYF. CDR3 in DNA: TGTGCTAGCAGTCCGACTAGCGGGAGGGCCGGTCGCCAAGAGACCCAGTACTTC. The rearrangement uses TRBV7-7 and TRBJ2-5; 14 bases fit TRBD2. Per germline, CDR1 SSHAT and CDR2 FNYEAQ (reference sequence). The CDR3 spans 18 residues.

The rearrangement joins TRBV7-6 to TRBJ2-3; no reliable D call. This CDR3 region has 13 residues. Per the germline V gene, CDR1 is SGHVS and CDR2 is FNYEAQ. V shed 3 bases and J shed 6 bases, with 10 bases lying between them. The CDR3 region is CASSFEVLDTQYF. In DNA, the CDR3 is TGTGCCAGCAGCTTTGAAGTATTGGATACGCAGTATTTT.

This sequence joins TRBV7-9 and TRBJ2-4; no definite D call. V lost 4 bases to trimming and J lost 5 bases, with 12 bases between them. The length of the CDR3 is 14 residues. CDR1 SEHNR and CDR2 FQNEAQ come from the germline V gene (reference sequence). CDR3 sequence (DNA): TGTGCCAGCAGCTCGTCCCCAGAGGAAAACATTCAGTACTTC. Translating gives CASSSSPEENIQYF.

The rearrangement links TRBV12-5 to TRBJ2-7, with TRBD2 matching over 8 bases. The trim removed 9 bases at V and 6 bases at J, leaving 7 bases unmatched. Germline V gene sequence: CDR1 LGHNT, CDR2 FRNRAP. CDR3 size: 12 residues. CDR3 bases: TGTGCTAGGGGCTACGGGGGGGGCGAGCAGTACTTC. Residues: CARGYGGGEQYF. Full variable domain (rest looked up from reference TRBV12-5 and TRBJ2-7): DARVTQTPRHKVTEMGQEVTMRCQPILGHNTVFWYRQTMMQGLELLAYFRNRAPLDDSGMPKDRFSAEMPDATLATLKIQPSEPRDSAVYFCARGYGGGEQYFGPGTRLTVT.

This clone was counted between two and nine times. The chain employs TRBV7-9 and TRBJ2-7; D might be TRBD1 or TRBD2, each matching 7 bases. The germline V and J ends were trimmed by 5 bases and 6 bases, with 14 bases remaining between them. The germline V gene has CDR1 SEHNR and CDR2 FQNEAQ (reference sequence). There are 13 residues in the CDR3. This chain's CDR3 is CASSERDRLEQYF. CDR3 nucleotides: TGTGCCAGCAGCGAGCGGGACAGACTCGAGCAGTACTTC.

The DNA of the CDR3 is TGTGCCAGCAGCTTAGAGGGTGGAGGGGCTGAAGCTTTCTTT. Translation: CASSLEGGGAEAFF. V is TRBV7-6 and J is TRBJ1-1; D might be TRBD1 (5 bases). CDR1 SGHVS and CDR2 FNYEAQ come from the germline V gene. V was trimmed by 1 base and J by 6 bases, leaving 12 bases between them. CDR3 length equals 14 residues.

The rearrangement links TRBV15 to TRBJ2-5; 8 bases match TRBD2. Germline trimming cut 9 bases from V and 5 bases from J; bases unmatched to any gene: 11. The CDR3 sequence is 14 residues long. Germline lookup yields CDR1 LNHNV and CDR2 YYDKDF (reference sequence). The CDR3 bases are TGTGCCACTTTGCCAGCGGGAGAGGGGGAGACCCAGTACTTC. It is translated as CATLPAGEGETQYF.

The chain is built from TRBV28 and TRBJ2-7, with 9 bases that match TRBD2. Germline lookup yields CDR1 MDHEN and CDR2 SYDVKM. The CDR3 is made up of 17 amino acids. Trimming took 2 bases from V and 4 from J; bases not matched to a gene: 12. The CDR3 loop reads CASSLGSGSAYSYEQYF. The CDR3, as DNA: TGTGCCAGCAGTTTAGGTAGCGGGAGCGCCTATTCTTACGAGCAGTACTTC.

In this sample, this clone turned up a few times. The V and J genes are TRBV4-1 and TRBJ2-1; D gene ambiguous. Per germline, CDR1 MGHRA and CDR2 YSYEKL. Between the trimmed V and J ends, which lost 2 bases and 9 bases, there was a span of 11 bases. This CDR3 has 13 amino acids. Here the CDR3 DNA reads TGCGCCAGCAGCCAACCCTCCGGGCCTGAGCAGTTCTTC. This codes for CASSQPSGPEQFF.

The chain links TRBV27 to TRBJ2-2; 9 positions agree with TRBD1. Germline V CDR1 and CDR2: MNHEY, SMNVEV (reference sequence). V was pared by 3 bases and J by 2 bases, with 10 bases of the junction left unmatched. The CDR3 consists of 18 residues. Here the CDR3 DNA reads TGTGCCAGCAGTTTCCTCACAGGGGGCACCACAAACACCGGGGAGCTGTTTTTT. Its translation: CASSFLTGGTTNTGELFF.

With regard to this clone: At one end the junction does not follow the germline gene, possibly because of a read error. The gene calls are TRBV7-8 and TRBJ2-7, with 9 positions matching TRBD2. CDR3 length: 16 amino acids. Germline CDR1 SGHVS, CDR2 FQNEAQ. CDR3 residues: CASSVASGTPSYEQYF. The CDR3 region has the DNA TGTGCCAGCAGCGTAGCTAGCGGGACCCCAAGCTACGAGCAGTACTTC.

This chain links TRBV6-5 with TRBJ2-3, with D maybe TRBD1 (5 bases). CDR3 length: 14 residues. CDR1 and CDR2 (germline): MNHEY, SVGAGI. The V and J ends lost 4 bases and 2 bases respectively, with 10 bases between them. The CDR3 loop reads CASSSAGPTDTQYF. CDR3 sequence (DNA): TGTGCCAGCAGTTCTGCAGGGCCCACAGATACGCAGTATTTT.